This T cell receptor beta chain is drawn from a study of T cells in Graves' hyperthyroidism and ophthalmopathy. With duration under 3 months, ophthalmopathy was active: Clinical Activity Score at least 3, NOSPECS at least 4. Patients were excluded for uncontrolled infection, other autoimmune disease, pregnancy or lactation. In making diagnoses, clinical symptoms, serum thyroxine and TRAb, thyroid ultrasound and orbital computed tomography were all used. Amplified regions were TCR beta CDR3 sequences from RNA transcripts. HTBI primers were used for first-round RT-PCR of the TCR CDR3. One entry per CDR3 protein results from TCRdb running MiXCR on the multiplex PCR reads. Of around 490,000 distinct CDR3 sequences in the sample, around 20% were seen once. This CDR3 has 16 amino acids. Trimming left V 5 bases short and J 2 bases short, with 16 bases between. Germline V lookup: CDR1 SGHRS, CDR2 YFSETQ.

This clonotype was sampled from a man aged 40-49 years with Graves' ophthalmopathy. This sequence joins TRBV5-1 and TRBJ1-4; D perhaps matches TRBD1 (6 bases). The sequenced sample was blood. CDR3 region: CASRRGDLETNEKLFF. The CDR3 DNA sequence: TGCGCCAGCAGGAGGGGGGACCTCGAGACTAATGAAAAACTGTTTTTT. Full variable domain (outside the CDR3, taken from reference TRBV5-1 and TRBJ1-4): KAGVTQTPRYLIKTRGQQVTLSCSPISGHRSVSWYQQTPGQGLQFLFEYFSETQRNKGNFPGRFSGRQFSNSRSEMNVSTLELGDSALYLCASRRGDLETNEKLFFGSGTQLSVL.